The rows below give T cell receptor beta chains drawn from one sample of a study of spatial heterogeneity in lung cancer. TCRdb itself ran the 5' RACE reads through MiXCR, one entry per CDR3 protein. In the table there are 25,000 or so distinct CDR3 sequences, about 6% of which are singletons. This sample comprised PBMCs, obtained at follow-up. The receptors were sampled from a male donor with early-stage non-small cell lung cancer. CDR3s include the opening cysteine and the closing phenylalanine or tryptophan. The D gene is left open where the match is weak. Only some rows state a clone size, as once, few, many or a class for expanded clones.

d_call	v_call	j_call	clone_size	cdr3_nt	cdr3_aa
-	TRBV20-1	TRBJ2-3	many	TGCAGTGCCCTAATGCCCACAGATACGCAGTATTTT	CSALMPTDTQYF
TRBD2	TRBV11-2	TRBJ2-2	few	TGTGCCAGCAGCTTAGGAGCGGGGGGCGGCGGGGAGCTGTTTTTT	CASSLGAGGGGELFF
TRBD1	TRBV30	TRBJ2-2	many	TGTGCCTGGAGGAGGACAGGGACCACCGGGGAGCTGTTTTTT	CAWRRTGTTGELFF
-	TRBV7-9	TRBJ1-4	-	TGTGCCAGCCAGACGGGATTTAATGAAAAACTGTTTTTT	CASQTGFNEKLFF
-	TRBV25-1	TRBJ1-1	-	TGTGCCAGCAGCAAGTACACTGAAGCTTTCTTT	CASSKYTEAFF
TRBD2	TRBV4-3	TRBJ2-1	many	TGCGCCAGCAGACCTACTAGCGGGAGTTTCGATGAGCAGTTCTTC	CASRPTSGSFDEQFF
-	TRBV6-5	TRBJ1-3	many	TGTGCCAGCAGTTTCACTTTCGGGGGATCGGGAAACACCATATATTTT	CASSFTFGGSGNTIYF
TRBD2	TRBV7-3	TRBJ2-5	-	TGTGCCAGCAGCTTAGGTCTAGCGGGAGCTGAGACCCAGTACTTC	CASSLGLAGAETQYF
-	TRBV6-2/TRBV6-3	TRBJ2-5	many	TGTGCCAGCGGCGAAGAGACCCAGTACTTC	CASGEETQYF
-	TRBV5-1	TRBJ2-2	few	TGCGCCAGCAGCTTACGGAGCGGGCAGAACACCGGGGAGCTGTTTTTT	CASSLRSGQNTGELFF